Sequencing of this T cell receptor (beta chain) was carried out in a study of T cell responses to AZD1222 COVID-19 vaccine. Some clones are missing from TCRdb's copy, which holds only in-frame ones; the method was immunoSEQ multiplex PCR. The table lists about 260,000 clones, approximately 95% of them singletons. This CDR3 is built from 14 residues. V gave up 5 bases and J gave up 0 bases, with 8 bases separating them. In germline, CDR1 is SEHNR, CDR2 FQNEAQ (reference sequence). The sequencing here drew on peripheral blood, taken on day 0 of AZD1222 vaccination. The sequence was obtained from an adult in good health. The chain combines TRBV7-9 with TRBJ1-3; D uncertain. CDR3 bases: TGTGCCAGCAGCGCAGTCAGCTCTGGAAACACCATATATTTT. Translation gives CASSAVSSGNTIYF.